This TCR beta chain was captured by sequencing in a study of regulatory T cells in long-lasting Graves disease. Time point described: newly diagnosed GD, antithyroid drugs for less than 3 months. The TCR library was prepared using RNA isolated from PBMCs. Patients came from an endocrinology department in Xi'an, China. Combining iRepertoire HTBI primers with Arm-PCR of CDR3 regions, the authors built TCR beta libraries. Each CDR3 protein gets one entry after TCRdb re-called the multiplex PCR reads with MiXCR. Of 390,000 or so distinct CDR3 sequences listed, 10% to 15% are singletons. Trimming took 6 bases from V and 3 from J; bases not matched to a gene: 4. Germline CDR1 and CDR2: SNHLY and FYNNEI. There are 15 residues in the CDR3. This clonotype was picked up many times. The same sample was also studied in work on T cells in Graves' hyperthyroidism and ophthalmopathy.

The chain uses TRBV2 and TRBJ2-1; 11 bases line up with TRBD2. Sequenced material: peripheral blood mononuclear cells (PBMCs), taken at new diagnosis, from a patient treated with antithyroid drugs. This TCR derives from a woman under 30 with Graves disease. CDR3 residues: CASRTSGIYYNEQFF. The CDR3 DNA reads TGTGCCAGCAGGACTAGCGGGATTTACTACAATGAGCAGTTCTTC.